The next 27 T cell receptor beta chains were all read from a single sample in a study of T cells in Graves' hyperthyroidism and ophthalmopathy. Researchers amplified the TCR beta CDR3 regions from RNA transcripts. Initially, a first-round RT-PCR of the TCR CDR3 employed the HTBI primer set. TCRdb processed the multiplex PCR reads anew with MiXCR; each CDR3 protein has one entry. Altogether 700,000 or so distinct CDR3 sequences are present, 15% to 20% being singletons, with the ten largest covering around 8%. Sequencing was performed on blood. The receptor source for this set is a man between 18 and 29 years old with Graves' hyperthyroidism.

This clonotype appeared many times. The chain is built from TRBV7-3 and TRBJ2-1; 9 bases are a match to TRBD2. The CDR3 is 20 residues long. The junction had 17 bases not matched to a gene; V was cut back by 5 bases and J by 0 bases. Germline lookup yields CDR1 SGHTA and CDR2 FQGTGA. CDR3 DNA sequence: TGTGCCAGCAGCCTAATTGGTCCGGGACTAGCTGCCAGCTCCTACAATGAGCAGTTCTTC. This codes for CASSLIGPGLAASSYNEQFF.

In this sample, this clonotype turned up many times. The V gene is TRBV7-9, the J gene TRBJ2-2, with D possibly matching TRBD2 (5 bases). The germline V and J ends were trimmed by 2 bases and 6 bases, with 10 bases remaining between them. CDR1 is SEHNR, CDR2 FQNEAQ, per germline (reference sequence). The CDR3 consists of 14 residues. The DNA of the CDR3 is TGTGCCAGCAGCTTAATGGGAGTATCCGGGGAGCTGTTTTTT. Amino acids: CASSLMGVSGELFF.

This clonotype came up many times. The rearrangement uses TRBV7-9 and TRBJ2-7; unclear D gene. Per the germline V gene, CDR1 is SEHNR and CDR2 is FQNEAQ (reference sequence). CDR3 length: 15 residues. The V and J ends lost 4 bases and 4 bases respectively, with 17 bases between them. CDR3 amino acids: CASSSASTLIYEQYF. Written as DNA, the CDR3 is TGTGCCAGCAGCTCTGCGTCGACTCTTATATACGAGCAGTACTTC.

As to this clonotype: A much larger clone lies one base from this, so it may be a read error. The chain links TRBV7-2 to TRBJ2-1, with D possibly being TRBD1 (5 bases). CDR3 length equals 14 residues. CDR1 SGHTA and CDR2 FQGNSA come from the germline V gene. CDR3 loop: CASSPRQSYSEQFF. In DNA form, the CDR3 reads TGTGCCAGCAGCCCCCGACAGAGTTACAGTGAGCAGTTCTTC.

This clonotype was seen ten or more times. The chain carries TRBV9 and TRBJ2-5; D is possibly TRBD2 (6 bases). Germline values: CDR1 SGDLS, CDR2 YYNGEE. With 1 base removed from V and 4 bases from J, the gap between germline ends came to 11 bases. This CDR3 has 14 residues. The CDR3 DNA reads TGTGCCAGCAGCGTAACTAGCCAAACAGAGACCCAGTACTTC. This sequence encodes CASSVTSQTETQYF.

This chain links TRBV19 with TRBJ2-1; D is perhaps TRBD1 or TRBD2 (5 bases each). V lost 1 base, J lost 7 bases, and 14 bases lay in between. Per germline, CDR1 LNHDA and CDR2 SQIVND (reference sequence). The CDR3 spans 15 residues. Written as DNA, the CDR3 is TGTGCCAGTAGTATAGCGGGACCGTCAGGGAATGAGCAGTTCTTC. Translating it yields CASSIAGPSGNEQFF.

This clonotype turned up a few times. The CDR3 DNA sequence: TGTGCCAGCAGTTTCCCCGTCCGGCGGTCAACTAATGAAAAACTGTTTTTT. It translates to CASSFPVRRSTNEKLFF. The chain employs TRBV6-1 and TRBJ1-4; D is ambiguous. The CDR3 totals 17 residues. Germline loops: CDR1 MNHNS, CDR2 SASEGT. Trimming removed 5 bases from V and 0 bases from J, with 16 bases in between.

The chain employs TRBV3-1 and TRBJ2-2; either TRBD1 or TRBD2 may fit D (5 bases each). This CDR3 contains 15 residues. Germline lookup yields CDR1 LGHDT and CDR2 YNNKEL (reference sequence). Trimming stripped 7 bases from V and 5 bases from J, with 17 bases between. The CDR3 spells CASTAGTWGTGELFF. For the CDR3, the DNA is TGTGCCAGCACCGCCGGGACCTGGGGAACCGGGGAGCTGTTTTTT.

The CDR3 DNA follows: TGTGCCAGCAGTGACCCCGGGACAGGTTTCGATGAGCAGTTCTTC. This codes for CASSDPGTGFDEQFF. The rearrangement uses TRBV6-1 and TRBJ2-1, with 8 nucleotides matching TRBD1. V lost 3 bases, J lost 8 bases, and 9 bases stayed unmatched. Germline V gene sequence: CDR1 MNHNS, CDR2 SASEGT. The CDR3 has 15 residues.

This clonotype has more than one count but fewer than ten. The CDR3 DNA sequence: TGTGCCAGCAGCTCCCCGACAGGGGCCGATACGCAGTATTTT. Protein product: CASSSPTGADTQYF. The V call is TRBV5-4, the J call TRBJ2-3; TRBD1 matches at 8 bases. This CDR3 is 14 amino acids long. V dropped 3 bases and J dropped 6; count of bases not matched to a gene: 6. Germline V gene data show CDR1 as SGHNT and CDR2 as YYREEE (reference sequence). Full variable domain (missing parts from reference TRBV5-4 and TRBJ2-3): ETGVTQSPTHLIKTRGQQVTLRCSSQSGHNTVSWYQQALGQGPQFIFQYYREEENGRGNFPPRFSGLQFPNYSSELNVNALELDDSALYLCASSSPTGADTQYFGPGTRLTVL.

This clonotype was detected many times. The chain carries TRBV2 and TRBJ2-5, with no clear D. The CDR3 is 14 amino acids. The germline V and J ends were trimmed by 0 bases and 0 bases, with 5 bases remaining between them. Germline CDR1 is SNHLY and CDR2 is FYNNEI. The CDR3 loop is CASSEAQYQETQYF. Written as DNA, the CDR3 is TGTGCCAGCAGTGAAGCACAGTACCAAGAGACCCAGTACTTC. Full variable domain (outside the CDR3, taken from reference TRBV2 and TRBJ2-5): EPEVTQTPSHQVTQMGQEVILRCVPISNHLYFYWYRQILGQKVEFLVSFYNNEISEKSEIFDDQFSVERPDGSNFTLKIRSTKLEDSAMYFCASSEAQYQETQYFGPGTRLLVL.

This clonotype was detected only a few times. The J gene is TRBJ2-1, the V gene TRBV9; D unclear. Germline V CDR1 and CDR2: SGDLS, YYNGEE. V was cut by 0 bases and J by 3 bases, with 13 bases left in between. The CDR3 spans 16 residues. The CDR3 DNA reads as TGTGCCAGCAGCGTAGAGGGTACCTACCGCTACAATGAGCAGTTCTTC. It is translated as CASSVEGTYRYNEQFF.

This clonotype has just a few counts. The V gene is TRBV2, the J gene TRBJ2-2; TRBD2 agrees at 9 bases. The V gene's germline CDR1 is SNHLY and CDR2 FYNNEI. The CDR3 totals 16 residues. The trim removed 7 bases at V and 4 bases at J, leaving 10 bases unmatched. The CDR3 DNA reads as TGTGCCAGCACCGGAGCGGGAGGTGTGGTCACCGGGGAGCTGTTTTTT. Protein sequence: CASTGAGGVVTGELFF.

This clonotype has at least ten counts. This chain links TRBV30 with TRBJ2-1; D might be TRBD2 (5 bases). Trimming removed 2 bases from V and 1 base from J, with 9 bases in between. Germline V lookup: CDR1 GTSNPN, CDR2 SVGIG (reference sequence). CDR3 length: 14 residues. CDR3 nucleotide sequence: TGTGCCTGGAGTCCCCGAGGGTCCTACAATGAGCAGTTCTTC. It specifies CAWSPRGSYNEQFF.

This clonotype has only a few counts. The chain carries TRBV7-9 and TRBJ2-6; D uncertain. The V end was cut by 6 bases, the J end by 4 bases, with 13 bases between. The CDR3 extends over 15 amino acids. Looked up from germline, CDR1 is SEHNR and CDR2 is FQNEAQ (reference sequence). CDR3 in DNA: TGTGCCAGCAGTTCTACCCTCCCCGGGGCCAACGTCCTGACTTTC. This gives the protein CASSSTLPGANVLTF.

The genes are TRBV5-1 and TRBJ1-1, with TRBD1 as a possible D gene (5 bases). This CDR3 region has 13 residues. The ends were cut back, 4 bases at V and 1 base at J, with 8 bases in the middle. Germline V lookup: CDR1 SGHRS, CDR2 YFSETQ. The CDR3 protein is CASSGDPNTEAFF. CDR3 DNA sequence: TGCGCCAGCAGCGGGGACCCGAACACTGAAGCTTTCTTT.

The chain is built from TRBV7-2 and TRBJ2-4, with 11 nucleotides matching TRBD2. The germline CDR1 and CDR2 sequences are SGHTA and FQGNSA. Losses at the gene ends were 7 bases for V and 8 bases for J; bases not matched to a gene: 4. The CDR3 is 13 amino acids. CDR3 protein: CASKLAGVDIQYF. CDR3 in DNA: TGTGCCAGCAAACTAGCGGGGGTAGACATTCAGTACTTC.

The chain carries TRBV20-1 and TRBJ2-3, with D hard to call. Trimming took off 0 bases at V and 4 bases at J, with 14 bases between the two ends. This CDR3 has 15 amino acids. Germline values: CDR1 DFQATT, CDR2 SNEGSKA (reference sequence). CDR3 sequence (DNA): TGCAGTGCTAGAGACCCCTCAAGTAGCCCAGATACGCAGTATTTT. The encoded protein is CSARDPSSSPDTQYF.

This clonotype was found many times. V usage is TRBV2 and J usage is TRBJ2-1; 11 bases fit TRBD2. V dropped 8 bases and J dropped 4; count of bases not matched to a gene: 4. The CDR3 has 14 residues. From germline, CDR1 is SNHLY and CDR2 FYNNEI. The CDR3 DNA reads TGTGCCAGCTTTAGCGGGAGGGGGTACAATGAGCAGTTCTTC. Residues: CASFSGRGYNEQFF. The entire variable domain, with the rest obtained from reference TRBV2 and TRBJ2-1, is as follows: EPEVTQTPSHQVTQMGQEVILRCVPISNHLYFYWYRQILGQKVEFLVSFYNNEISEKSEIFDDQFSVERPDGSNFTLKIRSTKLEDSAMYFCASFSGRGYNEQFFGPGTRLTVL.

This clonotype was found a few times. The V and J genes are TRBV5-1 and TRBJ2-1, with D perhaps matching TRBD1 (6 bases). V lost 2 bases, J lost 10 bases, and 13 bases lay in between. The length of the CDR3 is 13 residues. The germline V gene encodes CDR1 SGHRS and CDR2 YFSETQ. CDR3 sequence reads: CASSFPAGDEQFF. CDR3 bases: TGCGCCAGCAGCTTCCCGGCAGGGGACGAGCAGTTCTTC. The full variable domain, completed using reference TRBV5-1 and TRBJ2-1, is KAGVTQTPRYLIKTRGQQVTLSCSPISGHRSVSWYQQTPGQGLQFLFEYFSETQRNKGNFPGRFSGRQFSNSRSEMNVSTLELGDSALYLCASSFPAGDEQFFGPGTRLTVL.

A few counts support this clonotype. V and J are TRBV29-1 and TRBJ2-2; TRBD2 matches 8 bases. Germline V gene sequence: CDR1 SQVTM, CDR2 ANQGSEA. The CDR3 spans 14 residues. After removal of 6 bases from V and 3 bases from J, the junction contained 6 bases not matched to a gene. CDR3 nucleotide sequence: TGCAGCGTCGCCGGGACTAGAGACACCGGGGAGCTGTTTTTT. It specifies CSVAGTRDTGELFF.

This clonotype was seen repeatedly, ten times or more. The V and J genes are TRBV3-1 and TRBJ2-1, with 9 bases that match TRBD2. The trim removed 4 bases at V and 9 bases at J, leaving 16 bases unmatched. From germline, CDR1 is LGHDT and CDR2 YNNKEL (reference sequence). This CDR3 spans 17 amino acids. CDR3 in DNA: TGTGCCAGCAGCCGGTCGGGTAGCGGGGGCCGACGAAGTGAGCAGTTCTTC. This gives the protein CASSRSGSGGRRSEQFF.

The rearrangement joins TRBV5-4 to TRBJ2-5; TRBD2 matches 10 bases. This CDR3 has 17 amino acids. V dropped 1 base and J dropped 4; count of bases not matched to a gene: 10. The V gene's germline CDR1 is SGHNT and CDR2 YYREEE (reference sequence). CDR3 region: CASSLRTSGKLRETQYF. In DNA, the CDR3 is TGTGCCAGCAGCTTGAGGACTAGCGGAAAATTAAGAGAGACCCAGTACTTC.

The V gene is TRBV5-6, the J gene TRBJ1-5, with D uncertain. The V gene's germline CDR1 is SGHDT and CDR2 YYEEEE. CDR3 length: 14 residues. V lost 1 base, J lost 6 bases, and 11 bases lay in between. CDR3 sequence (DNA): TGTGCCAGCAGCTTGTTTACGGCGGGTCAGCCCCAGCATTTT. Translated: CASSLFTAGQPQHF.

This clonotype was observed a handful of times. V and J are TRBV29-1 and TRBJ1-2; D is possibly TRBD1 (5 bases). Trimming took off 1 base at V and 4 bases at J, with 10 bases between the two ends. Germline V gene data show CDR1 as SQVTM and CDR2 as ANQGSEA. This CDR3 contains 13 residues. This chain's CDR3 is CSVEGGQGYGYTF. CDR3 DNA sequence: TGCAGCGTTGAAGGAGGGCAGGGCTATGGCTACACCTTC.

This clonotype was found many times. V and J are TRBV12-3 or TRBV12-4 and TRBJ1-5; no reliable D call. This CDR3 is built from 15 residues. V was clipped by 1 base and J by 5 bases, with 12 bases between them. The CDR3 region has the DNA TGTGCCAGCAGTTTAGTAGGGAGGTTGGATCAGCCCCAGCATTTT. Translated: CASSLVGRLDQPQHF.

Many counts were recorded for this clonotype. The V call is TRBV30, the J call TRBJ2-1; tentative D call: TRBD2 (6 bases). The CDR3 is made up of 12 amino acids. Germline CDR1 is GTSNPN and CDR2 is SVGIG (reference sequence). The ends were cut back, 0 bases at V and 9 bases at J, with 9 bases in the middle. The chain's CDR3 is CAWSVLGGEQFF. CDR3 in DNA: TGTGCCTGGAGTGTATTGGGAGGTGAGCAGTTCTTC.